These 3 T cell receptor beta chains share one sample of origin, sequenced in a study of STAT3 mutations in large granular lymphocyte leukemia. These receptors have no known antigen. Sequencing was performed with immunoSEQ multiplex PCR; in TCRdb, only in-frame clones are kept and a portion is missing. This table holds about 7,700 clones, around 75% found once. Study observations and caveats: At least one immunodominant TCR beta clonotype appeared in every T-cell large granular lymphocyte leukemia patient.

The sample taken for sequencing was peripheral blood mononuclear cells. Receptor source: a woman aged 40 to 49 with T-cell large granular lymphocyte leukemia. Some clones in this sample may be carry-over from other donors' samples.

This rearrangement joins TRBV19 to TRBJ1-2; tentative D call: TRBD1 (5 bases). CDR1 is LNHDA and CDR2 is SQIVND in the germline V gene (reference sequence). V lost 1 base, J lost 4 bases, and 7 bases lay in between. This CDR3 has 13 amino acids. The CDR3 bases are TGTGCCAGTAGTATAGGGGGGACCTATGGCTACACCTTC. It codes for CASSIGGTYGYTF.

V and J are TRBV9 and TRBJ2-6, with 7 bases identical to TRBD2. With V trimmed by 0 bases and J by 3 bases, 3 bases remained unmatched. This CDR3 is 16 amino acids long. Germline lookup yields CDR1 SGDLS and CDR2 YYNGEE. Here the CDR3 DNA reads TGTGCCAGCAGCGTAGGGGGGGGTCGTGGGGCCAACGTCCTGACTTTC. Amino acids: CASSVGGGRGANVLTF.

The chain recombines TRBV12-5 with TRBJ2-1; 7 nucleotides match TRBD2. V lost 1 base and J lost 7; bases outside the gene matches: 1. CDR3 length: 13 amino acids. Germline CDR1 is LGHNT and CDR2 is FRNRAP. The CDR3 is CASGLAGGNEQFF. The CDR3 coding sequence is TGTGCTAGTGGTTTGGCCGGGGGGAATGAGCAGTTCTTC.